This T cell receptor beta chain was captured by sequencing in a study of CD8 T cells in Susac syndrome. RNA totalling roughly 0.45 to 1 ug underwent reverse transcription with random hexamers. Multiplex immunoSEQ PCR targeted 54 Vbeta and 13 Jbeta TCR beta segments. TCRdb re-called the immunoSEQ multiplex PCR reads with MiXCR, one entry per CDR3 protein. The data hold more than 70,000 distinct CDR3 sequences, with 75% to 95% observed a single time. The multiple sclerosis controls were treatment-naive patients affected by stable or active relapsing-remitting disease. Germline assignment: CDR1 LGHNA and CDR2 YSLEER. This CDR3 is built from 15 residues. V was pared by 1 base and J by 10 bases, with 5 bases of the junction left unmatched.

The sequence was collected from a human donor with multiple sclerosis. This rearrangement joins TRBV4-3 to TRBJ2-1, with TRBD2 matching 12 bases. Input material: CD8+ T cells from PBMCs. The CDR3 DNA follows: TGCGCCAGCAGCCAAGGGGCTAGCGGGAGGGCGGAGCAGTTCTTC. Encoded protein: CASSQGASGRAEQFF.